What follows are 25 T cell receptor beta chains derived from one specimen sequenced in a study of monozygotic twins with cystic fibrosis. Assay: immunoSEQ multiplex PCR; the TCRdb copy retains only in-frame clones and omits some. The profile covers approximately 24,000 clones, with about 87% appearing a single time and under 1.5% taken by the ten largest. Sequenced material: blood. The receptors shown here come from a woman aged 25 to 45 with cystic fibrosis.

The chain employs TRBV7-9 and TRBJ2-7, with D uncertain. From germline, CDR1 is SEHNR and CDR2 FQNEAQ (reference sequence). This CDR3 spans 14 amino acids. V gave up 1 base and J gave up 5 bases, with 12 bases separating them. In DNA form, the CDR3 reads TGTGCCAGCAGCTTAGAGACACTCGACCACGAGCAGTACTTC. The encoded protein is CASSLETLDHEQYF.

The J gene is TRBJ2-1, the V gene TRBV6-6; 10 positions agree with TRBD2. The V gene end was trimmed by 6 bases and the J gene end by 3 bases; junction bases not matched to a gene: 5. Germline values: CDR1 MNHNY, CDR2 SVGAGI (reference sequence). The CDR3 sequence is 15 residues long. The CDR3 is CASSDKRGGYNEQFF. CDR3 nucleotide sequence: TGTGCCAGCAGCGACAAGCGGGGGGGCTACAATGAGCAGTTCTTC.

This sequence joins TRBV19 and TRBJ2-3; 7 bases align to TRBD2. This CDR3 spans 14 amino acids. In germline, CDR1 is LNHDA, CDR2 SQIVND (reference sequence). J was trimmed by 2 bases and V by 6 bases; bases with no gene match: 5. The CDR3 region is CASSLSGDTDTQYF. The DNA of the CDR3 is TGTGCCAGTAGCCTCAGCGGGGACACAGATACGCAGTATTTT.

V gene TRBV7-2 combines with J gene TRBJ1-2, with D perhaps TRBD1 (5 bases). This CDR3 has 14 amino acids. The germline V gene encodes CDR1 SGHTA and CDR2 FQGNSA. The V and J ends lost 7 bases and 5 bases respectively, with 17 bases between them. In DNA form, the CDR3 reads TGTGCCAGCACCATGGACACCAGTGGGTATGGCTACACCTTC. Residues: CASTMDTSGYGYTF.

V gene TRBV4-2 combines with J gene TRBJ1-6, with D possibly being TRBD1 (5 bases). The CDR3 length is 18 residues. V shed 4 bases and J shed 0 bases, with 16 bases lying between them. Germline values: CDR1 LGHNA, CDR2 YNFKEQ. CDR3 nucleotide sequence: TGTGCCAGCAGCCTAGCCGCGGGACGGAACTCCTATAATTCACCCCTCCACTTT. This gives the protein CASSLAAGRNSYNSPLHF.

The chain uses TRBV19 and TRBJ1-1, with TRBD1 matching over 7 bases. The germline V gene has CDR1 LNHDA and CDR2 SQIVND (reference sequence). There are 14 residues in the CDR3. J gave up 6 bases and V 10 bases, and 14 bases lay outside the gene matches. The CDR3: CATSPRGDKAEAFF. In DNA, the CDR3 is TGTGCCACCTCACCCAGGGGGGATAAGGCTGAAGCTTTCTTT.

The chain uses TRBV2 and TRBJ1-1, with unresolved D. Germline values: CDR1 SNHLY, CDR2 FYNNEI. Trimming cost V 0 bases and J 0 bases, with 8 bases left between them. The CDR3 has 15 residues. The chain's CDR3 is CASSEARGLNTEAFF. CDR3 coding DNA: TGTGCCAGCAGTGAAGCCAGAGGGTTGAACACTGAAGCTTTCTTT. Full variable domain (outside the CDR3, taken from reference TRBV2 and TRBJ1-1): EPEVTQTPSHQVTQMGQEVILRCVPISNHLYFYWYRQILGQKVEFLVSFYNNEISEKSEIFDDQFSVERPDGSNFTLKIRSTKLEDSAMYFCASSEARGLNTEAFFGQGTRLTVV.

The chain combines TRBV6-5 with TRBJ2-5; D is ambiguous. Deletions cut 6 bases from V and 4 bases from J, with 12 bases between. Germline V lookup: CDR1 MNHEY, CDR2 SVGAGI. The CDR3 length is 13 residues. DNA for the CDR3: TGTGCCAGCAGCCACAACATTGGAGAGACCCAGTACTTC. The encoded protein is CASSHNIGETQYF.

The chain joins TRBV5-1 to TRBJ1-1, with 8 bases fitting TRBD1. The CDR3 covers 16 residues. The germline gives CDR1 SGHRS, CDR2 YFSETQ. J lost 3 bases, V lost 3 bases, and 10 bases had no gene match. The CDR3 DNA reads as TGCGCCAGCAGCTCCTTGGGGACAGGTAGAGACACTGAAGCTTTCTTT. This translates into CASSSLGTGRDTEAFF.

The rearrangement uses TRBV29-1 and TRBJ2-4; D unclear. V shed 4 bases and J shed 4 bases, with 11 bases lying between them. Germline V lookup: CDR1 SQVTM, CDR2 ANQGSEA. This CDR3 has 13 residues. This CDR3 is CSVGGVLKNIQYF. CDR3 nucleotide sequence: TGCAGCGTTGGTGGAGTATTAAAAAACATTCAGTACTTC. The full variable domain, rest sourced from reference TRBV29-1 and TRBJ2-4, is SAVISQKPSRDICQRGTSLTIQCQVDSQVTMMFWYRQQPGQSLTLIATANQGSEATYESGFVIDKFPISRPNLTFSTLTVSNMSPEDSSIYLCSVGGVLKNIQYFGAGTRLSVL.

V gene TRBV4-1 combines with J gene TRBJ2-1, with a possible D match to TRBD2 (5 bases). V lost 0 bases, J lost 10 bases, and 10 bases lay in between. The CDR3 is 13 residues long. Germline CDR1 is MGHRA and CDR2 is YSYEKL. Here the CDR3 reads CASSQDRTREQFF. The CDR3 coding sequence is TGCGCCAGCAGCCAAGATCGAACTAGAGAGCAGTTCTTC.

V gene TRBV6-1 combines with J gene TRBJ1-1; tentatively, D is TRBD1 (5 bases). Trimming shortened V by 10 bases and J by 4 bases, and 19 bases separated the two germline ends. This CDR3 has 14 residues. In germline, CDR1 is MNHNS, CDR2 SASEGT. CDR3 in amino acids: CATTGGALGTEAFF. DNA for the CDR3: TGTGCCACTACGGGAGGGGCGTTGGGCACTGAAGCTTTCTTT.

A few counts support this clone. The CDR3 bases are TGCGCCAGCAGCCTCCAGGCAGAGGGCCCCTACGAGCAGTACTTC. This translates into CASSLQAEGPYEQYF. The chain carries TRBV4-1 and TRBJ2-7; D may be TRBD2 (5 bases). CDR1 MGHRA and CDR2 YSYEKL come from the germline V gene. This CDR3 contains 15 residues. Deletions cut 4 bases from V and 2 bases from J, with 15 bases between.

The chain joins TRBV1 to TRBJ2-6; TRBD1 was called by the table and not checked on the DNA. TRBV1 is tagged as a pseudogene. The CDR3 length is 18 residues. The CDR3 DNA is TGCACCAGCAGCCAAGAAACAGGGGACAGCTCTGGGGCCAACGTCCTGACTTTC. It is translated as CTSSQETGDSSGANVLTF.

The chain links TRBV9 to TRBJ2-7, with D uncertain. The V gene lost 1 base and the J gene lost 6 bases, with 20 bases spanning the gap. Germline-derived CDR1 and CDR2 are SGDLS and YYNGEE. The CDR3 spans 16 residues. CDR3 nucleotide sequence: TGTGCCAGCAGCGTATCGCGACTTTTCGGGTCGTCCGAGCAGTACTTC. This codes for CASSVSRLFGSSEQYF.

The rearrangement joins TRBV4-1 to TRBJ2-3; D gene ambiguous. Looked up from germline, CDR1 is MGHRA and CDR2 is YSYEKL. The CDR3 is 13 amino acids. V lost 1 base and J lost 2, with 4 bases in between. In DNA, the CDR3 is TGCGCCAGCAGCCAAGGGGTCACAGATACGCAGTATTTT. This codes for CASSQGVTDTQYF.

This rearrangement joins TRBV12-5 to TRBJ1-5; no firm D call. The V end lost 5 bases, the J end lost 2 bases, and 10 bases lay between the germline ends. The CDR3 covers 14 residues. CDR1 and CDR2 (germline): LGHNT, FRNRAP. The CDR3 DNA follows: TGTGCTAGTGGTATCGGACGGGGCAATCAGCCCCAGCATTTT. Residues: CASGIGRGNQPQHF.

CDR3 nucleotide sequence: TGTGCCTGGAGTCTAAAAAAGACTAGCGGGGGGGCTTTTGGTGAGTTCTTC. This translates into CAWSLKKTSGGAFGEFF. V gene TRBV30 combines with J gene TRBJ2-1, with TRBD2 matching 14 bases. The germline V gene has CDR1 GTSNPN and CDR2 SVGIG (reference sequence). The CDR3 sequence is 17 residues long. The ends lost 2 bases at V and 14 bases at J; junction bases unmatched: 17.

CDR3 sequence (DNA): TGTGCTAGTGGTTGGTGGGGCTCTGGGGCCAACGTCCTGACTTTC. Translated, it gives CASGWWGSGANVLTF. V gene TRBV12-5 combines with J gene TRBJ2-6; D is uncertain. Germline V CDR1 and CDR2: LGHNT, FRNRAP. CDR3 length equals 15 residues. The ends were cut back, 4 bases at V and 0 bases at J, with 7 bases in the middle.

This chain joins TRBV5-5 and TRBJ2-7; D is possibly TRBD2 (6 bases). V lost 6 bases to trimming and J lost 3 bases, with 10 bases between them. Germline V gives CDR1 SGHKS, CDR2 YYEKEE (reference sequence). The CDR3 totals 12 residues. The CDR3 spells CASTYGGYEQYF. DNA for the CDR3: TGTGCCAGCACCTACGGGGGCTACGAGCAGTACTTC.

This chain connects TRBV4-3 to TRBJ2-2, with D unresolved. V was trimmed by 4 bases and J by 0 bases, leaving 12 bases between them. Germline V gene lookup returns CDR1 LGHNA and CDR2 YSLEER. The CDR3 sequence is 16 residues long. The CDR3 reads CASSRTALPNTGELFF. CDR3 bases: TGCGCCAGCAGCCGTACAGCGCTACCGAACACCGGGGAGCTGTTTTTT.

The chain uses TRBV5-6 and TRBJ1-2; D possibly corresponds to TRBD1 (5 bases). CDR3 length equals 13 residues. Trimming shortened V by 0 bases and J by 8 bases, and 11 bases separated the two germline ends. Germline-derived CDR1 and CDR2 are SGHDT and YYEEEE. The DNA for the CDR3 is TGTGCCAGCAGCTTGGGGCAGGGAATCGGCTACACCTTC. It yields the protein CASSLGQGIGYTF.

V and J are TRBV19 and TRBJ1-5; a possible D gene is TRBD1 (6 bases). Germline CDR1 and CDR2: LNHDA and SQIVND (reference sequence). The CDR3 extends over 13 amino acids. The V gene lost 6 bases and the J gene lost 7 bases, with 13 bases spanning the gap. CDR3: CASRVSQGQPQHF. CDR3 bases: TGTGCCAGTAGGGTCTCACAGGGACAGCCCCAGCATTTT.

The genes are TRBV7-2 and TRBJ1-1; D is ambiguous. Deletions cut 1 base from V and 9 bases from J, with 24 bases between. The length of the CDR3 is 17 residues. Germline loops: CDR1 SGHTA, CDR2 FQGNSA. CDR3 sequence reads: CASSLEVHRPGFQQAFF. CDR3 in DNA: TGTGCCAGCAGCTTAGAAGTCCATCGTCCAGGATTCCAGCAAGCTTTCTTT. Based on the CDR3 plus reference TRBV7-2 and TRBJ1-1, the full variable domain is GAGVSQSPSNKVTEKGKDVELRCDPISGHTALYWYRQSLGQGLEFLIYFQGNSAPDKSGLPSDRFSAERTGGSVSTLTIQRTQQEDSAVYLCASSLEVHRPGFQQAFFGQGTRLTVV.

This clone is medium-sized by share. The chain links TRBV4-1 to TRBJ2-3; no reliable D call. The CDR3 has 16 amino acids. Germline lookup yields CDR1 MGHRA and CDR2 YSYEKL. The V end lost 4 bases, the J end lost 0 bases, and 14 bases lay between the germline ends. CDR3 sequence: CASSPESTLSTDTQYF. As DNA, the CDR3 is TGCGCCAGCAGCCCCGAGTCGACTCTTAGCACAGATACGCAGTATTTT.